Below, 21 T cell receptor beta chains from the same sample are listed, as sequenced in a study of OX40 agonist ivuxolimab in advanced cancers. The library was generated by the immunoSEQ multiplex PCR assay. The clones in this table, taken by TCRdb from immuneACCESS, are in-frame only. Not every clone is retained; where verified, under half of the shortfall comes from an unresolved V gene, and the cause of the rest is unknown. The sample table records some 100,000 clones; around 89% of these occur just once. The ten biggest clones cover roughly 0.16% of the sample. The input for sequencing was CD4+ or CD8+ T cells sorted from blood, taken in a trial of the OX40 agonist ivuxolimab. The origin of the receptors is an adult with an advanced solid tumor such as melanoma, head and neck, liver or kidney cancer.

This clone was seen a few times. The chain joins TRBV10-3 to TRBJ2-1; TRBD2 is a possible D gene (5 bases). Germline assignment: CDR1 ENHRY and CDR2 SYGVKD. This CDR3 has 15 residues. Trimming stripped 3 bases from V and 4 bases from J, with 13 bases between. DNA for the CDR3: TGTGCCATCAGTGAACGGGGTTTAGAGTACAATGAGCAGTTCTTC. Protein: CAISERGLEYNEQFF.

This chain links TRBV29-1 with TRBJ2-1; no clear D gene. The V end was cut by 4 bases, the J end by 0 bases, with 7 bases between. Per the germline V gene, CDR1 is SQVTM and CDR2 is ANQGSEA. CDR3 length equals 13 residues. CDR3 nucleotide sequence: TGCAGCGTTGCCCAGAGCTCCTACAATGAGCAGTTCTTC. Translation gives CSVAQSSYNEQFF.

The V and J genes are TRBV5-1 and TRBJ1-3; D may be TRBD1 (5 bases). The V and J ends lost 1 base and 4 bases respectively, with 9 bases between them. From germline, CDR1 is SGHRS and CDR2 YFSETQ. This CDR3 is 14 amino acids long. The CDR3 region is CASSLSGSGNTIYF. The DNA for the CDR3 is TGCGCCAGCAGCTTGTCAGGGTCCGGAAACACCATATATTTT.

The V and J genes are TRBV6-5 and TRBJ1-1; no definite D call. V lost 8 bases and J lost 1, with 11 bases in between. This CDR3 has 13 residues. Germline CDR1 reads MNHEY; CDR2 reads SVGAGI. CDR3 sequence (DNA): TGTGCCAGCGGGAGGGCAAAGAACACTGAAGCTTTCTTT. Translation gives CASGRAKNTEAFF.

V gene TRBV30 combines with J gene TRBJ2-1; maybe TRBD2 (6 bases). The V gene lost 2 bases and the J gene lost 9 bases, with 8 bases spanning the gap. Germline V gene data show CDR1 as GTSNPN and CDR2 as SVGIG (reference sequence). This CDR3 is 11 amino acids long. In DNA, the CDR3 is TGTGCCTGGAGTACGACTAGTGAGCAGTTCTTC. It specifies CAWSTTSEQFF.

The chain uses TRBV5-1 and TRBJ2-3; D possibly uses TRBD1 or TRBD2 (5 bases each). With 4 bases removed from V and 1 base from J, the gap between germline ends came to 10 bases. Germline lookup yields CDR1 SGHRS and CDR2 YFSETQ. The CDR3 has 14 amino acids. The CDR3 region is CASSGTGGTDTQYF. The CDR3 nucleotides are TGCGCCAGCAGCGGGACCGGGGGCACAGATACGCAGTATTTT.

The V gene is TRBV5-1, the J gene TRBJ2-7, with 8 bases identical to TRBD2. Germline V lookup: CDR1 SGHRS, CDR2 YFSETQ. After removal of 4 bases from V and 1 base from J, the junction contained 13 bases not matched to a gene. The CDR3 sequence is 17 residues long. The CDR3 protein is CASSNNRAGLGSYEQYF. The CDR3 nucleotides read TGCGCCAGCAGCAATAATCGTGCGGGACTAGGATCCTACGAGCAGTACTTC.

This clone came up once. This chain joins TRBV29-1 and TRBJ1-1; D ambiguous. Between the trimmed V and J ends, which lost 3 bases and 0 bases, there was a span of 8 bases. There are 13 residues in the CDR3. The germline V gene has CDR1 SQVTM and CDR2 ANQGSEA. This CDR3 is CSVDLGLNTEAFF. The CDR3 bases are TGCAGCGTTGATCTTGGCCTGAACACTGAAGCTTTCTTT.

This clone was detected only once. CDR3 in amino acids: CASSPGTSTHEQYF. CDR3 DNA sequence: TGCGCCAGCAGCCCAGGGACTAGTACCCACGAGCAGTACTTC. The chain has TRBV5-1 and TRBJ2-7; 8 positions match TRBD2. Per germline, CDR1 SGHRS and CDR2 YFSETQ. After removal of 4 bases from V and 5 bases from J, the junction contained 8 bases not matched to a gene. This CDR3 contains 14 residues.

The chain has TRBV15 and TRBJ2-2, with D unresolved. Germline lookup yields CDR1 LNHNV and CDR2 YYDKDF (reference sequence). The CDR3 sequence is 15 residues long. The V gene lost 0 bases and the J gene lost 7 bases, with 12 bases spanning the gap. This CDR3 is CATSRDQAPFGELFF. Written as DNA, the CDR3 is TGTGCCACCAGCAGAGACCAGGCCCCCTTCGGGGAGCTGTTTTTT.

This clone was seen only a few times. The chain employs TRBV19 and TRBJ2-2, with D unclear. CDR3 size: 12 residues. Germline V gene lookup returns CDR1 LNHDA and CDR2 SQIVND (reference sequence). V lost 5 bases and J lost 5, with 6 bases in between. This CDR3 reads CASSPWTGELFF. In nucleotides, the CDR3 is TGTGCCAGTAGTCCGTGGACCGGGGAGCTGTTTTTT. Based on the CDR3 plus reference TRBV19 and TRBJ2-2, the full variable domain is DGGITQSPKYLFRKEGQNVTLSCEQNLNHDAMYWYRQDPGQGLRLIYYSQIVNDFQKGDIAEGYSVSREKKESFPLTVTSAQKNPTAFYLCASSPWTGELFFGEGSRLTVL.

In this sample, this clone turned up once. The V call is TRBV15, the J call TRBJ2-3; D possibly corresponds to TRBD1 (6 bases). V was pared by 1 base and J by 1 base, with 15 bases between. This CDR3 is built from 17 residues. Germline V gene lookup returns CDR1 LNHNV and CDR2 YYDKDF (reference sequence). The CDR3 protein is CATSRVSGATRTDTQYF. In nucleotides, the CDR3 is TGTGCCACCAGCAGAGTGTCAGGGGCAACCCGCACAGATACGCAGTATTTT.

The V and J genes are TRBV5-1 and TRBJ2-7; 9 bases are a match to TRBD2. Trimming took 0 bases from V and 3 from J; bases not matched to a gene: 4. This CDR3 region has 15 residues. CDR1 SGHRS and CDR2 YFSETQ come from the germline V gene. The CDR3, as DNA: TGCGCCAGCAGCTTGGACACTAGCGGGCGCTACGAGCAGTACTTC. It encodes CASSLDTSGRYEQYF.

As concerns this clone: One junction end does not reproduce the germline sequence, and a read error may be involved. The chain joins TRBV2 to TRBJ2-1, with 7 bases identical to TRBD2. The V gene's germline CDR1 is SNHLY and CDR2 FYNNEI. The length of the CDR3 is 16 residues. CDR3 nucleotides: TGTGCCAGCAGCCCCCTAGGAGCGGGGAAGGACAATGGGCAGTTCTTC. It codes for CASSPLGAGKDNGQFF.

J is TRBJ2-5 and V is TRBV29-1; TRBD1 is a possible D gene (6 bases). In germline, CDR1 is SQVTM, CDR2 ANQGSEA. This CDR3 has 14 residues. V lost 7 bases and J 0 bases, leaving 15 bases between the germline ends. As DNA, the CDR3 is TGCAGCGAAAAGGACAGTGGCAACCAAGAGACCCAGTACTTC. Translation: CSEKDSGNQETQYF.

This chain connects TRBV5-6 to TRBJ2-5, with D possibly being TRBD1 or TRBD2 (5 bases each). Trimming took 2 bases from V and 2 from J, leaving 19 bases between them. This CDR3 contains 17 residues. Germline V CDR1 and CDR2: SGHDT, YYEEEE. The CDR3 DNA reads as TGTGCCAGCAGCTTCCCGCGGCTTAGGGGAGTGCAAGAGACCCAGTACTTC. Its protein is CASSFPRLRGVQETQYF.

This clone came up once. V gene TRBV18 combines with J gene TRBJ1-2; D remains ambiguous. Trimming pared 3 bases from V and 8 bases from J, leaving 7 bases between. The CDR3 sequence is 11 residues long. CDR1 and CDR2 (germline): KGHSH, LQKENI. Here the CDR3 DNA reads TGTGCCAGCTCACCCAGTGGGGGCTACACCTTC. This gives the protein CASSPSGGYTF.

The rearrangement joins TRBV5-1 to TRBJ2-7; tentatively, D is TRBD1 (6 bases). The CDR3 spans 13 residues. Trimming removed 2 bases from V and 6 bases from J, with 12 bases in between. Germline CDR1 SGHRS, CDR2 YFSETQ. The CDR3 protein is CASSFGTWGEQYF. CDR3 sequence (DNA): TGCGCCAGCAGCTTTGGGACATGGGGCGAGCAGTACTTC.

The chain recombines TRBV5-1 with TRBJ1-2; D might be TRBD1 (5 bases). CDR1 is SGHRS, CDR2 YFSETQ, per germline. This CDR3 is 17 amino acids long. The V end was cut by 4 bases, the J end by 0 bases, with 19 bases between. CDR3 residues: CASSQIATGTANYGYTF. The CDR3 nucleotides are TGCGCCAGCAGCCAGATTGCTACGGGGACTGCTAACTATGGCTACACCTTC. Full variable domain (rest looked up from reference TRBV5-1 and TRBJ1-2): KAGVTQTPRYLIKTRGQQVTLSCSPISGHRSVSWYQQTPGQGLQFLFEYFSETQRNKGNFPGRFSGRQFSNSRSEMNVSTLELGDSALYLCASSQIATGTANYGYTFGSGTRLTVV.

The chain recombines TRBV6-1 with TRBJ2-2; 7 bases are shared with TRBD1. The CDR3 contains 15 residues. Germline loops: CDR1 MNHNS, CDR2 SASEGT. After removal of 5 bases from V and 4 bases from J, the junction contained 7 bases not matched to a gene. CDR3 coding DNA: TGTGCCAGCAGTAGCCGACAGGGCGGCACCGGGGAGCTGTTTTTT. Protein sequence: CASSSRQGGTGELFF.

The CDR3 spells CASMGVGRGSSYGYTF. CDR3 nucleotides: TGTGCCAGCATGGGCGTCGGCCGTGGCAGTTCCTATGGCTACACCTTC. This rearrangement joins TRBV28 to TRBJ1-2; D unclear. The length of the CDR3 is 16 residues. The germline V and J ends were trimmed by 7 bases and 4 bases, with 22 bases remaining between them. Germline CDR1 and CDR2: MDHEN and SYDVKM.